This T cell receptor beta chain is drawn from a study of cytomegalovirus exposure and HLA in healthy donors. In the study overall: A subsequent analysis reported that the 120 validation repertoires were produced on the same platform that had also been used for the 600 to 800 first-cohort repertoires. Study-wide results and limits: Rarity marked most TCR sequences, yet some public TCRs occurred in many donors. Cytomegalovirus-associated TCR beta chains were listed, numbering 164.

Germline loops: CDR1 MGHDK, CDR2 SYGVNS. This CDR3 spans 15 amino acids. With 4 bases removed from V and 5 bases from J, the gap between germline ends came to 17 bases. This clone was seen only once. Its antigen is not known. The protocol was immunoSEQ multiplex PCR, while the TCRdb copy is restricted to in-frame clones and leaves out a portion. This table holds fewer than 120,000 clones, approximately 87% found once. The chain carries TRBV25-1 and TRBJ1-2, with a tentative D call TRBD1 (6 bases). The TCR comes from a woman under 40 in good health and CMV-seropositive. Input material: PBMCs. DNA for the CDR3: TGTGCCAGCAGTGGGGGGCCGGTGAGAGGTTATGGCTACACCTTC. Amino acids: CASSGGPVRGYGYTF.